This entry concerns a single TCR beta chain. The antigen is not known. A multiplex PCR was run with 60 Vbeta primers and 13 Jbeta primers. Profiling relied on immunoSEQ multiplex PCR, and the TCRdb table lists in-frame clones only, not all of them. Of a few hundred thousand clones listed, over 75% are singletons. The sample comes from a study of cytomegalovirus exposure and HLA in healthy donors. Study results and limitations: Altogether, 170 or so TCR beta chains were recorded as cytomegalovirus-associated. Several of the most significant clusters appeared linked to common viral pathogens, based on a later analysis. As was reported, the classifier diagnosed cytomegalovirus status with high specificity and sensitivity. Whilst most TCR sequences proved rare, a subset of public TCRs occurred across many donors.

Germline loops: CDR1 SEHNR, CDR2 FQNEAQ (reference sequence). The CDR3 runs to 14 residues. The V gene end was trimmed by 3 bases and the J gene end by 4 bases; junction bases not matched to a gene: 1. What was sequenced was PBMCs. This sequence originates from a woman aged 50 to 60 in good health and CMV-seropositive. The chain is built from TRBV7-9 and TRBJ2-5; 11 nucleotides match TRBD1. The CDR3 region is CASSFGTGGETQYF. The CDR3 nucleotides are TGTGCCAGCAGCTTTGGGACAGGGGGAGAGACCCAGTACTTC.